This TCR beta chain was captured by sequencing in a study of T cells expressing NK-cell markers. The CDR3 runs to 16 residues. The germline V gene encodes CDR1 MGHDK and CDR2 SYGVNS. Following a re-call of the 5' RACE reads, TCRdb has one entry per CDR3 protein and lacks DNA. This sample's table has 550,000 or so distinct CDR3 sequences. This chain uses TRBV25-1 with TRBJ2-1; TCRdb names TRBD2, which stays unverified in the absence of DNA. This TCR derives from a man aged 18 to 30 in good health. Sequenced: blood T cells: a sorted CD56 or NKG2C T cell subset, CD4+ or CD8+ T cells, or bulk PBMC T cells (not recorded which). The CDR3 is CASSEAGGPSYNEQFF.